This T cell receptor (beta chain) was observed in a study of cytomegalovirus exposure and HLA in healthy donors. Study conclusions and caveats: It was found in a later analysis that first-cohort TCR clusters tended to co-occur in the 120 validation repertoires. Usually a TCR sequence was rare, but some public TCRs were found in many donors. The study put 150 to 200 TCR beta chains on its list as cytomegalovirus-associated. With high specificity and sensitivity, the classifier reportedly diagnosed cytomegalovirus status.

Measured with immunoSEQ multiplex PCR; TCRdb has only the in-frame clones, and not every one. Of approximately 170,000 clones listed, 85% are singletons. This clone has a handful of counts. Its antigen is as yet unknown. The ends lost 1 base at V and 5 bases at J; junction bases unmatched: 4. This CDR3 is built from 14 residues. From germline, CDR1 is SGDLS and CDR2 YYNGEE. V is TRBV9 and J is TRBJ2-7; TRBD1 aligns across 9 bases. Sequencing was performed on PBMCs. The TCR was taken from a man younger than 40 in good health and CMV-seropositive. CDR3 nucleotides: TGTGCCAGCAGCGTATCGACAGGGGGTAACGAGCAGTACTTC. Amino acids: CASSVSTGGNEQYF. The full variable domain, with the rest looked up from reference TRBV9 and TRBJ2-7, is DSGVTQTPKHLITATGQRVTLRCSPRSGDLSVYWYQQSLDQGLQFLIQYYNGEERAKGNILERFSAQQFPDLHSELNLSSLELGDSALYFCASSVSTGGNEQYFGPGTRLTVT.